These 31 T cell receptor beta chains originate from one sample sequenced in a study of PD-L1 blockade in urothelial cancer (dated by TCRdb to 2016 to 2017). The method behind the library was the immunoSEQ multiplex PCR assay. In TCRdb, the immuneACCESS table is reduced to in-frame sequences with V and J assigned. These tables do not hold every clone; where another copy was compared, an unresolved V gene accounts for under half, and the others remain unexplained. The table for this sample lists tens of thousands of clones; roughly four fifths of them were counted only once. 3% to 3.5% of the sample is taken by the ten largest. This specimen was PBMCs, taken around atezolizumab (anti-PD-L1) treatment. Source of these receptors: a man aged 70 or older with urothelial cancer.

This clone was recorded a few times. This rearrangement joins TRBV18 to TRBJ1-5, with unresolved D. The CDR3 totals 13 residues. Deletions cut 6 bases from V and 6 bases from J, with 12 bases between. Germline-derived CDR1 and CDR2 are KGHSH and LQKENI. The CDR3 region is CASSGEIGQPQHF. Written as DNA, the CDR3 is TGTGCCAGCTCCGGGGAAATAGGTCAGCCCCAGCATTTT.

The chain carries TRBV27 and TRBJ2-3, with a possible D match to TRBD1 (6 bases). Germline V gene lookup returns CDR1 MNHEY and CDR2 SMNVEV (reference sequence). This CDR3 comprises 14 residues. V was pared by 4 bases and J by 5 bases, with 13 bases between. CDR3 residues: CASSSYRAGDTQYF. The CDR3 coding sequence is TGTGCCAGCAGTTCCTACAGGGCTGGAGATACGCAGTATTTT.

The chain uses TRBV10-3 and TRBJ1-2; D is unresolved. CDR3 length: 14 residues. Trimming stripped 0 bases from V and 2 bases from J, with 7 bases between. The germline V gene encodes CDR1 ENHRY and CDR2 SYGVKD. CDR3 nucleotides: TGTGCCATCAGTGAGTCACCGGTCAACTATGGCTACACCTTC. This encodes CAISESPVNYGYTF.

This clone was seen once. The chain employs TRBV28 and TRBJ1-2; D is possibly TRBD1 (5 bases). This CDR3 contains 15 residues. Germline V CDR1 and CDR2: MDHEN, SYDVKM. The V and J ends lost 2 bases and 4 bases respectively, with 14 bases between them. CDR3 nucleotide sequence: TGTGCCAGCAGTTTAGGGGCTGGGCTTCTCTATGGCTACACCTTC. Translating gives CASSLGAGLLYGYTF.

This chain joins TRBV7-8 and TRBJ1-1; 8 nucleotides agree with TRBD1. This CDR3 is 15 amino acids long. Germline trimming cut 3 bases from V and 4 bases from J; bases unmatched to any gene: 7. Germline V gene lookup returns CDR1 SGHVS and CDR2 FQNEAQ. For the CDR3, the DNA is TGTGCCAGCAGCTTTTCAGGGGGCGGGAGCACTGAAGCTTTCTTT. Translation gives CASSFSGGGSTEAFF.

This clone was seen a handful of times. The CDR3 nucleotides are TGTGCCAGCAGCCAAGGCCTTGACAGGGATCTTCGGTGGGAAAAACTGTTTTTT. Translation gives CASSQGLDRDLRWEKLFF. The V gene is TRBV4-2, the J gene TRBJ1-4, with 7 bases that match TRBD1. The CDR3 has 18 amino acids. V lost 1 base and J lost 8; bases outside the gene matches: 16. Germline V CDR1 and CDR2: LGHNA, YNFKEQ.

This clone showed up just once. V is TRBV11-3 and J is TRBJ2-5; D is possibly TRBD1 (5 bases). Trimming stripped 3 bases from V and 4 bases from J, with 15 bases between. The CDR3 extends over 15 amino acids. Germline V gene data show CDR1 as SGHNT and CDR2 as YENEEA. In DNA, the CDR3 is TGTGCCAGCAGCTTCGGACCAGATGACAGAGAGACCCAGTACTTC. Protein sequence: CASSFGPDDRETQYF.

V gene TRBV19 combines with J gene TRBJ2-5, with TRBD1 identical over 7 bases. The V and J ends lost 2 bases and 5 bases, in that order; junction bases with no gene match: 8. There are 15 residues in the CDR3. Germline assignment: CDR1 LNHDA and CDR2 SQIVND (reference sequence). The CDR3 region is CASSIMRGRGETQYF. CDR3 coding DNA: TGTGCCAGTAGTATAATGAGGGGGCGAGGGGAGACCCAGTACTTC.

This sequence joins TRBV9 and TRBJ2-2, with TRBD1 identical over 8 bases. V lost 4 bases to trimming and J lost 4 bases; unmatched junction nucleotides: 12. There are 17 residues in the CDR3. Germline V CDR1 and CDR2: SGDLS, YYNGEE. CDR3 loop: CASSTGAQGASTGELFF. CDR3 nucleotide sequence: TGTGCCAGCAGCACAGGGGCGCAGGGGGCGAGCACCGGGGAGCTGTTTTTT.

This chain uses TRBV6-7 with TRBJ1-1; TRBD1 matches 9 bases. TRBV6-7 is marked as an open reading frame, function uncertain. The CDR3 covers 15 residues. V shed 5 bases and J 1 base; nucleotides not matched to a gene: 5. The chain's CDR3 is CASSRSGQGNTEAFF. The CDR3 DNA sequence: TGTGCCAGCAGTAGATCGGGACAGGGGAACACTGAAGCTTTCTTT.

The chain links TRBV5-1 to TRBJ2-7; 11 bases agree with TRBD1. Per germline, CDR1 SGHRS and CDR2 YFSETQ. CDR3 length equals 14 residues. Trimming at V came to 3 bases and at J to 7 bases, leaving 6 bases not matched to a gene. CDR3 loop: CASSSGQGVREQYF. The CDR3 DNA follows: TGCGCCAGCAGCTCGGGACAGGGGGTGAGGGAGCAGTACTTC.

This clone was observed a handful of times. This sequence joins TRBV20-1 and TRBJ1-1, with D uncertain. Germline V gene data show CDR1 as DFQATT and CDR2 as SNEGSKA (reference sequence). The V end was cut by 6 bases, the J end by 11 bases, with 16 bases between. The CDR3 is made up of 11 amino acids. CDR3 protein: CSAPTGSTAFF. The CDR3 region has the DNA TGCAGTGCCCCTACCGGGTCCACGGCTTTCTTT.

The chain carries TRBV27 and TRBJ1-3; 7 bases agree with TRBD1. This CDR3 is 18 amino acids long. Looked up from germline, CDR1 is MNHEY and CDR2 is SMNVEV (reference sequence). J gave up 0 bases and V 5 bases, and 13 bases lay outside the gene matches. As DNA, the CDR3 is TGTGCCAGCAGTCCCCAAGGGGGCGCTTACTCCTCTGGAAACACCATATATTTT. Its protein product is CASSPQGGAYSSGNTIYF.

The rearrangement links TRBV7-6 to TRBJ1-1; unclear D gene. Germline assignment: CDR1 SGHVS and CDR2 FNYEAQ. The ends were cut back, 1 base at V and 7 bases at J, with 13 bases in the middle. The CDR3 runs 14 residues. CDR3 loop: CASSLGTSGNEAFF. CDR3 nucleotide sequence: TGTGCCAGCAGCTTAGGGACTTCGGGTAATGAAGCTTTCTTT.

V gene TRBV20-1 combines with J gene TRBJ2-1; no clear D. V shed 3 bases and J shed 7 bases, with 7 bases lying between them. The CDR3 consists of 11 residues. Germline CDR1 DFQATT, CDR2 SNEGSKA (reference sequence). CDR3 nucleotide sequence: TGCAGTGCTAGTGCGAGGAATGAGCAGTTCTTC. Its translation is CSASARNEQFF.

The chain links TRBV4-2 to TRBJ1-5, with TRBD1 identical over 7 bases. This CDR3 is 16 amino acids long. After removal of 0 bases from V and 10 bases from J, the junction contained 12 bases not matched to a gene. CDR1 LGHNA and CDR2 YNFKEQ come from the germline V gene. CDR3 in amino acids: CASSQEGLKGTVPQHF. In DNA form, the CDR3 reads TGTGCCAGCAGCCAAGAAGGGTTAAAGGGGACAGTCCCCCAGCATTTT.

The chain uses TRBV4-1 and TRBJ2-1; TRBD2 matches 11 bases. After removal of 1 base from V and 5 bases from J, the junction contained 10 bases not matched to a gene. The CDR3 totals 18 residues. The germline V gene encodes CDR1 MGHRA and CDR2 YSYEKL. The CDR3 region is CASSQGYRSGRADNEQFF. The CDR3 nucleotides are TGCGCCAGCAGCCAAGGATATCGTAGCGGGAGGGCCGACAATGAGCAGTTCTTC.

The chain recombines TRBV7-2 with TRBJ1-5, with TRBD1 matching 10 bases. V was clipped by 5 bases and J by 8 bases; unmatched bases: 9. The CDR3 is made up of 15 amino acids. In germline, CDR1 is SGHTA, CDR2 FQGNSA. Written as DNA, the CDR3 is TGTGCCAGCAGCCCGACAGGGGGCACGTGGGAGCCCCAGCATTTT. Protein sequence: CASSPTGGTWEPQHF.

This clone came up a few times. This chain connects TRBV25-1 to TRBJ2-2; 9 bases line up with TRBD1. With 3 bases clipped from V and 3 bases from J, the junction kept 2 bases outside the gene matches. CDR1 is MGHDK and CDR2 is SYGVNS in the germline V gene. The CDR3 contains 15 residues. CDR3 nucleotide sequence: TGTGCCAGCAGTGACGGGACAGGGTACACCGGGGAGCTGTTTTTT. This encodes CASSDGTGYTGELFF.

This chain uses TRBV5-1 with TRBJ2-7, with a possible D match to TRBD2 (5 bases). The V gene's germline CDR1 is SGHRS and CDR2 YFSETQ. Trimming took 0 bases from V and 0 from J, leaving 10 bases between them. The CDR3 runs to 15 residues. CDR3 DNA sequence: TGCGCCAGCAGCTTGGCCTTTGAGGGCTCCTACGAGCAGTACTTC. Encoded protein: CASSLAFEGSYEQYF.

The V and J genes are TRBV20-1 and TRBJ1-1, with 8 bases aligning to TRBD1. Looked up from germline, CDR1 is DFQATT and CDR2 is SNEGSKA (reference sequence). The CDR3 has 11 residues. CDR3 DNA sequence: TGCAGCGCGACAGGGGTCACTGAAGCTTTCTTT. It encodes CSATGVTEAFF.

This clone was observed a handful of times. In nucleotides, the CDR3 is TGTGCCAGCAGCACCGGGTACACCGGGGAGCTGTTTTTT. Residues: CASSTGYTGELFF. The rearrangement links TRBV5-6 to TRBJ2-2; D is unresolved. The germline V gene encodes CDR1 SGHDT and CDR2 YYEEEE. The V and J ends lost 4 bases and 3 bases respectively, with 7 bases between them. The CDR3 is 13 amino acids.

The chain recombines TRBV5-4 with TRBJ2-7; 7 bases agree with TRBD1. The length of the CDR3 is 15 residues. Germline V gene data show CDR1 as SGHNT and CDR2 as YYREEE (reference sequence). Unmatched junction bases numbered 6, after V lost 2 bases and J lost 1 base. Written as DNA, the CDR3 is TGTGCCAGCAGCTTCGGGCTCAGGGGGTCCTACGAGCAGTACTTC. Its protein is CASSFGLRGSYEQYF.

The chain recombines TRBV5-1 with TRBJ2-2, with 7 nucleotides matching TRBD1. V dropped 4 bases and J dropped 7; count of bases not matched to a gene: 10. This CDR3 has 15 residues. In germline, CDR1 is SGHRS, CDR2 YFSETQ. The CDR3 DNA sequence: TGCGCCAGCAGCACAACGACAGGGTTTGTCGGGGAGCTGTTTTTT. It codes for CASSTTTGFVGELFF. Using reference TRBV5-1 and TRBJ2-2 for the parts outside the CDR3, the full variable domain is KAGVTQTPRYLIKTRGQQVTLSCSPISGHRSVSWYQQTPGQGLQFLFEYFSETQRNKGNFPGRFSGRQFSNSRSEMNVSTLELGDSALYLCASSTTTGFVGELFFGEGSRLTVL.

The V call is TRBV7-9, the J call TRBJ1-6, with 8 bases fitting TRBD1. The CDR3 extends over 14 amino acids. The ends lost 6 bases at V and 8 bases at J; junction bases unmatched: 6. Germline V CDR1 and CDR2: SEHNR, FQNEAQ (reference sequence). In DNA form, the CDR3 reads TGTGCCAGCAGGATGACAGGGGATTATTCACCCCTCCACTTT. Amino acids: CASRMTGDYSPLHF.

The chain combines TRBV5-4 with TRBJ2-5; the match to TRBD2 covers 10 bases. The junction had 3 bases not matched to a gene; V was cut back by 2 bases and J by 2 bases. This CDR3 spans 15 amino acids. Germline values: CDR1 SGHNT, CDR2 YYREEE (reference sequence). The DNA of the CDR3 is TGTGCCAGCAGCTTTTTAGCGGGGGGTCAAGAGACCCAGTACTTC. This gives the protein CASSFLAGGQETQYF.

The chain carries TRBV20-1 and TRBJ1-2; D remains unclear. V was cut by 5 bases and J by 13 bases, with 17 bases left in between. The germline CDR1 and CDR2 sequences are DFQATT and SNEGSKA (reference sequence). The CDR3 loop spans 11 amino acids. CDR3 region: CSARGGEGVTF. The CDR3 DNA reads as TGCAGTGCTCGGGGTGGGGAGGGAGTCACCTTC.

The CDR3 DNA follows: TGCGCCAGCAGCCAAGATGAGGTTACAGGGCGGCTTGGCTACACCTTC. This sequence encodes CASSQDEVTGRLGYTF. The chain combines TRBV4-1 with TRBJ1-2, with D possibly being TRBD1 (6 bases). The CDR3 runs 16 residues. Germline lookup yields CDR1 MGHRA and CDR2 YSYEKL. The V end lost 0 bases, the J end lost 7 bases, and 18 bases lay between the germline ends.

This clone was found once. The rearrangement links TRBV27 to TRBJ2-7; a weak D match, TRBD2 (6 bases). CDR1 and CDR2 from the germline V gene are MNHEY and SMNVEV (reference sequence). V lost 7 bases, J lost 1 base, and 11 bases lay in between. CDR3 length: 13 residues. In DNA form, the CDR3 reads TGTGCCAGCACCTCGGGACTTTCCTACGAGCAGTACTTC. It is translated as CASTSGLSYEQYF.

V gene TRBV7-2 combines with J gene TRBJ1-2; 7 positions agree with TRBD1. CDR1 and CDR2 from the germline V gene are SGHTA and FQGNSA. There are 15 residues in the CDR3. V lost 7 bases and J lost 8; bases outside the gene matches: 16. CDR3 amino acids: CASTNPGQFFEGYTF. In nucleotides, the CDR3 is TGTGCCAGCACCAATCCGGGACAGTTTTTCGAAGGCTACACCTTC.

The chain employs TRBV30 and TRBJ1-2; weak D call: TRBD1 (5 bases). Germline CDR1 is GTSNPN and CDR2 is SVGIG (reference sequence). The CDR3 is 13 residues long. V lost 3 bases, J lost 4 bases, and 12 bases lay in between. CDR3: CAWRAGRGYGYTF. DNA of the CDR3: TGTGCCTGGAGAGCGGGACGGGGCTATGGCTACACCTTC.